This is a list of T cell receptor beta chains from one sample in a study of Tregs in tolerant kidney transplant recipients. Assay: immunoSEQ multiplex PCR; the TCRdb copy retains only in-frame clones and omits some. The top ten hold around 2.3% of the sample, which has fewer than 40,000 clones, about 79% seen once. Their antigens are not known. The sequencing sample was made of Tregs from blood cultured with allogeneic cells. These receptors originate from a human donor in good health. CDR3s include the opening cysteine and the closing phenylalanine or tryptophan. D genes are given only for firm matches. Expanded clones get a size class; other rows say once, few or many, or leave the size out.

D	V	size	J	CDR3	DNA
-	TRBV7-9	-	TRBJ2-7	CASSLTRAGRHEQYF	TGTGCCAGCAGCTTAACACGGGCAGGGAGGCACGAGCAGTACTTC
TRBD1	TRBV10-1	-	TRBJ1-1	CASSESGTGAVAEAFF	TGCGCCAGCAGTGAGTCTGGGACAGGGGCGGTCGCTGAAGCTTTCTTT
TRBD1	TRBV5-4	-	TRBJ2-7	CASSFFDRGNEQYF	TGTGCCAGCAGCTTTTTTGACAGGGGTAACGAGCAGTACTTC
-	TRBV11-2	-	TRBJ2-1	CASSRNWGYNEQFF	TGTGCCAGCAGCCGAAACTGGGGCTACAATGAGCAGTTCTTC
-	TRBV10-3	-	TRBJ2-3	CAIRNTDTQYF	TGTGCCATCAGAAACACAGATACGCAGTATTTT
-	TRBV19	-	TRBJ1-5	CATRYGGANQPQHF	TGTGCCACCCGATATGGAGGGGCTAATCAGCCCCAGCATTTT
-	TRBV5-1	-	TRBJ1-2	CASSLGQEIYGYTF	TGCGCCAGCAGCTTGGGACAGGAGATCTATGGCTACACCTTC
-	TRBV5-6	-	TRBJ2-7	CASSLSYRPAYYEQYF	TGTGCCAGCAGCTTGTCCTACCGGCCCGCCTACTACGAGCAGTACTTC
-	TRBV4-1	-	TRBJ1-2	CASSPGGGQSYGYTF	TGCGCCAGCAGCCCGGGAGGGGGGCAAAGCTATGGCTACACCTTC
-	TRBV5-1	-	TRBJ1-1	CASSFSSDTEAFF	TGCGCCAGCAGCTTTTCTTCGGACACTGAAGCTTTCTTT
TRBD2	TRBV5-6	once	TRBJ2-7	CASSLGLAGARSSEQYF	TGTGCCAGCAGCTTGGGACTAGCGGGGGCCCGGTCCAGCGAGCAGTACTTC
-	TRBV7-9	-	TRBJ2-3	CASSLGIADTQYF	TGTGCCAGCAGCTTAGGCATCGCAGATACGCAGTATTTT
-	TRBV6-1	-	TRBJ1-3	CASSEAGNTIYF	TGTGCCAGCAGTGAAGCCGGAAACACCATATATTTT
-	TRBV13	-	TRBJ2-1	CASSPRRDAYNEQFF	TGTGCCAGCAGCCCCCGGCGGGATGCCTACAATGAGCAGTTCTTC
TRBD1	TRBV11-2	-	TRBJ1-2	CASSLNRGGDYGYTF	TGTGCCAGCAGCCTTAACAGGGGTGGGGACTATGGCTACACCTTC
-	TRBV5-1	-	TRBJ2-3	CASSSTLGTDTQYF	TGCGCCAGCAGCTCTACCCTGGGCACAGATACGCAGTATTTT
-	TRBV12-5	-	TRBJ2-2	CASGLTGKRTGELFF	TGTGCTAGTGGTTTAACTGGGAAGCGGACCGGGGAGCTGTTTTTT
TRBD1	TRBV30	-	TRBJ1-2	CAWSLGTGNSDF	TGTGCCTGGAGTCTTGGGACAGGAAACTCCGACTTC
-	TRBV6-1	-	TRBJ2-3	CASSEIRPGVSTDTQYF	TGTGCCAGCAGTGAAATCCGCCCGGGGGTTTCCACAGATACGCAGTATTTT
-	TRBV11-3	-	TRBJ1-1	CASSLSWDTEAFF	TGTGCCAGCAGCTTATCGTGGGACACTGAAGCTTTCTTT
TRBD2	TRBV4-3	once	TRBJ2-7	CASSQDVVAGAFFSYEQYF	TGCGCCAGCAGCCAAGATGTGGTAGCGGGAGCCTTTTTTTCCTACGAGCAGTACTTC
TRBD2	TRBV4-1	-	TRBJ2-3	CASRTSGVDSTDTQYF	TGCGCCAGCAGGACTAGCGGGGTGGATAGCACAGATACGCAGTATTTT
-	TRBV7-2	-	TRBJ2-7	CASSLRNYEQYF	TGTGCCAGCAGCCTCCGCAACTACGAGCAGTACTTC
-	TRBV6-1	-	TRBJ2-2	CASSALRGRFTGELFF	TGTGCCAGCAGTGCATTGAGGGGACGTTTCACCGGGGAGCTGTTTTTT
-	TRBV6-1	-	TRBJ1-1	CASSLGPGSAFF	TGTGCCAGCAGTCTGGGGCCAGGGTCGGCTTTCTTT
-	TRBV29-1	few	TRBJ1-1	CSVEDQKGFTEAFF	TGCAGCGTTGAAGATCAAAAGGGGTTCACTGAAGCTTTCTTT
-	TRBV29-1	-	TRBJ1-1	CSVVKTEAFF	TGCAGCGTTGTTAAAACTGAAGCTTTCTTT
-	TRBV20-1	-	TRBJ2-5	CSANPLETQYF	TGCAGTGCTAACCCACTAGAGACCCAGTACTTC
-	TRBV14	-	TRBJ2-1	CASNLQGFYNEQFF	TGTGCCAGCAACCTGCAGGGATTTTACAATGAGCAGTTCTTC
-	TRBV11-3	-	TRBJ2-3	CASSPRTPGDTQYF	TGTGCCAGCAGTCCCCGGACCCCCGGGGATACGCAGTATTTT
TRBD1	TRBV7-2	-	TRBJ1-2	CASRPQGGINYGYTF	TGTGCCAGCAGGCCTCAGGGGGGGATTAACTATGGCTACACCTTC
-	TRBV2	-	TRBJ2-1	CASSDDSRLLYNEQFF	TGTGCCAGCAGTGACGATAGCCGATTACTCTACAATGAGCAGTTCTTC
TRBD1	TRBV18	-	TRBJ2-3	CASSGTDTYTQYF	TGTGCCAGCTCGGGGACAGACACTTATACGCAGTATTTT
-	TRBV9	-	TRBJ2-1	CASSVGLSEQFF	TGTGCCAGCAGCGTAGGTCTCAGTGAGCAGTTCTTC
-	TRBV15	-	TRBJ1-2	CATSRDRANYGYTF	TGTGCCACCAGCAGAGATCGGGCTAACTATGGCTACACCTTC
-	TRBV7-9	-	TRBJ1-3	CASSFGQGNTIYF	TGTGCCAGCAGCTTCGGACAGGGAAACACCATATATTTT
TRBD1	TRBV10-1	-	TRBJ2-7	CASRPTGGLFYEQYF	TGCGCCAGCCGACCGACAGGGGGCCTTTTCTACGAGCAGTACTTC
TRBD2	TRBV5-1	-	TRBJ2-7	CASSLLAGGSYEQYF	TGCGCCAGCAGCTTGCTAGCGGGGGGCTCCTACGAGCAGTACTTC
-	TRBV11-3	-	TRBJ2-3	CASSSKLPGRDTQYF	TGTGCCAGCAGCTCTAAACTCCCCGGGCGGGATACGCAGTATTTT
-	TRBV6-5	-	TRBJ2-7	CASSHLQGYEQYF	TGTGCCAGCAGCCACCTACAGGGTTACGAGCAGTACTTC
-	TRBV5-6	-	TRBJ1-2	CASSFKSRTYGYTF	TGTGCCAGCAGCTTCAAGAGTAGGACCTATGGCTACACCTTC
-	TRBV10-3	-	TRBJ1-2	CAISELGDDGYTF	TGTGCCATCAGTGAGTTGGGGGACGATGGCTACACCTTC
TRBD1	TRBV4-3	-	TRBJ1-2	CASSRLGTAYGYTF	TGCGCCAGCAGCCGCCTCGGGACAGCTTATGGCTACACCTTC
-	TRBV5-6	-	TRBJ2-5	CASNVRGPVGTQYF	TGTGCCAGCAACGTAAGGGGACCCGTCGGGACCCAGTACTTC
-	TRBV7-9	-	TRBJ2-7	CASSPSGAGYEQYF	TGTGCCAGCAGCCCCTCGGGGGCGGGCTACGAGCAGTACTTC
-	TRBV7-2	-	TRBJ2-3	CASSTLPTDTQYF	TGTGCCAGCAGCACCCTTCCCACAGATACGCAGTATTTT
-	TRBV7-2	-	TRBJ2-2	CASSLSPSTGTGELFF	TGTGCCAGCAGCTTAAGCCCTAGCACGGGCACCGGGGAGCTGTTTTTT
TRBD2	TRBV19	-	TRBJ2-3	CATGLAGMDTQYF	TGTGCCACTGGACTAGCGGGGATGGATACGCAGTATTTT
-	TRBV18	-	TRBJ2-7	CASSQGGGPVEQYF	TGTGCCAGCTCGCAAGGGGGGGGTCCCGTCGAGCAGTACTTC
-	TRBV19	-	TRBJ2-1	CASSIRGTLSSYNEQFF	TGTGCCAGTAGTATTAGAGGGACGCTTAGCTCCTACAATGAGCAGTTCTTC
-	TRBV6-6	few	TRBJ2-2	CASRPPLAGHGELFF	TGTGCCAGCCGTCCCCCGCTAGCAGGGCACGGGGAGCTGTTTTTT
-	TRBV5-4	-	TRBJ2-3	CASSTRTETDTQYF	TGTGCCAGCAGCACTCGGACAGAAACAGATACGCAGTATTTT
TRBD2	TRBV2	-	TRBJ2-3	CASSRTSSSLYF	TGTGCCAGCAGCCGGACTAGCAGTAGTCTGTATTTT
-	TRBV4-2	-	TRBJ2-1	CASSQEEGQRQFF	TGTGCCAGCAGCCAAGAGGAGGGCCAGAGACAGTTCTTC
-	TRBV30	medium-sized	TRBJ2-7	CAWSPGPSYEQYF	TGTGCCTGGAGTCCGGGCCCCTCCTACGAGCAGTACTTC
TRBD2	TRBV4-3	-	TRBJ2-1	CASSPRTSFPNEQFF	TGCGCCAGCAGCCCACGGACTAGCTTTCCCAATGAGCAGTTCTTC
-	TRBV29-1	once	TRBJ2-5	CSVVRDRETQYF	TGCAGCGTTGTTCGGGACCGAGAGACCCAGTACTTC
-	TRBV20-1	-	TRBJ2-7	CSATLGYEQYF	TGCAGTGCCACTCTAGGCTACGAGCAGTACTTC
-	TRBV12-5	few	TRBJ1-2	CASDTYDSYGYTF	TGTGCTAGTGACACCTATGACAGTTATGGCTACACCTTC